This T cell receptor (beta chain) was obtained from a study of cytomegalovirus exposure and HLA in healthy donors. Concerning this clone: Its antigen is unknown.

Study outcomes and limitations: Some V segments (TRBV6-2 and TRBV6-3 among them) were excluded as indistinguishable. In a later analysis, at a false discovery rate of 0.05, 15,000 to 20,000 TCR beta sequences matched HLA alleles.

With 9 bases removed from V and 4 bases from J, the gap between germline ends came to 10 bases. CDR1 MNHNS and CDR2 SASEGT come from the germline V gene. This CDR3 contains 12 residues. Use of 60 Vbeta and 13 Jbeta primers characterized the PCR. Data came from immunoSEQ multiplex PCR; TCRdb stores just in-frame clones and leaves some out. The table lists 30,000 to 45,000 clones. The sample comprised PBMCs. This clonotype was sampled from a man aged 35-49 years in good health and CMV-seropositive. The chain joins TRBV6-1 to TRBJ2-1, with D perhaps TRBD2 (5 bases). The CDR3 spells CASCRTYNEQFF. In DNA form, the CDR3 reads TGTGCCAGTTGCAGGACTTACAATGAGCAGTTCTTC.